Presented here are 12 T cell receptor beta chains from one specimen sequenced in a study of shared clonotypes between healthy human individuals. Assay: immunoSEQ multiplex PCR; the TCRdb copy retains only in-frame clones and omits some. This sample has about 230,000 clones, with 65% to 70% found just once. Specimen: memory CD4+ T cells sorted from blood. The subset here: CD45RA-negative fraction. The source is a man in his thirties or forties in good health.

The table lists this clone with a few counts. The gene calls are TRBV4-2 and TRBJ2-7; no firm D call. The germline CDR1 and CDR2 sequences are LGHNA and YNFKEQ. There are 14 residues in the CDR3. Trimming took 0 bases from V and 1 from J, leaving 7 bases between them. Here the CDR3 reads CASSQEPSSYEQYF. The CDR3 DNA follows: TGTGCCAGCAGCCAAGAACCTAGTTCCTACGAGCAGTACTTC.

This chain connects TRBV29-1 to TRBJ2-7; 10 nucleotides match TRBD1. The V gene's germline CDR1 is SQVTM and CDR2 ANQGSEA. Trimming at V came to 0 bases and at J to 9 bases, leaving 11 bases not matched to a gene. The CDR3 is made up of 15 amino acids. CDR3 region: CSVEDSSARTGGQYF. The CDR3 coding sequence is TGCAGCGTTGAAGACTCTTCCGCCAGGACAGGGGGGCAGTACTTC.

This clone was recorded a few times. This chain connects TRBV28 to TRBJ2-2; maybe TRBD1 (5 bases). V was trimmed by 7 bases and J by 5 bases, leaving 14 bases between them. Germline lookup yields CDR1 MDHEN and CDR2 SYDVKM. The CDR3 spans 14 residues. The DNA of the CDR3 is TGTGCCAGCAAATGGGCAGGGCGTACCGGGGAGCTGTTTTTT. As protein: CASKWAGRTGELFF.

This clone was observed a handful of times. V and J are TRBV2 and TRBJ2-7, with TRBD2 as a possible D gene (6 bases). The V end was cut by 4 bases, the J end by 2 bases, with 6 bases between. The CDR3 contains 12 residues. Germline V gene lookup returns CDR1 SNHLY and CDR2 FYNNEI. The CDR3 reads CASSGEAYEQYF. CDR3 DNA: TGTGCCAGCAGTGGGGAGGCCTACGAGCAGTACTTC.

This chain joins TRBV27 and TRBJ2-1; the D gene is possibly TRBD2 (6 bases). CDR1 is MNHEY and CDR2 is SMNVEV in the germline V gene (reference sequence). The CDR3 runs to 15 residues. With 0 bases removed from V and 9 bases from J, the gap between germline ends came to 15 bases. CDR3 sequence (DNA): TGTGCCAGCAGTTTATCTTTGTCGGGAGAGGCTGAGCAGTTCTTC. Amino acids: CASSLSLSGEAEQFF.

The V and J genes are TRBV19 and TRBJ1-1, with 7 nucleotides matching TRBD1. V dropped 5 bases and J dropped 0; count of bases not matched to a gene: 3. Germline CDR1 and CDR2: LNHDA and SQIVND (reference sequence). CDR3 length: 14 residues. Here the CDR3 reads CASSQDRVNTEAFF. CDR3 bases: TGTGCCAGTAGTCAAGACAGGGTGAACACTGAAGCTTTCTTT.

The J gene is TRBJ1-2, the V gene TRBV6-1; D not certain. Trimming removed 5 bases from V and 10 bases from J, with 11 bases in between. The CDR3 covers 11 residues. From germline, CDR1 is MNHNS and CDR2 SASEGT. CDR3 loop: CASSTAGVYTF. DNA of the CDR3: TGTGCCAGCAGTACGGCTGGGGTCTACACCTTC.

The chain links TRBV30 to TRBJ2-7, with a tentative D call TRBD2 (5 bases). Deletions cut 1 base from V and 0 bases from J, with 10 bases between. The CDR3 runs to 14 residues. The germline V gene encodes CDR1 GTSNPN and CDR2 SVGIG (reference sequence). The CDR3 DNA reads TGTGCCTGGAGTGAGGAGGACTTCTCCTACGAGCAGTACTTC. Encoded protein: CAWSEEDFSYEQYF.

V gene TRBV27 combines with J gene TRBJ2-2; D may be TRBD2 (6 bases). Trimming pared 3 bases from V and 2 bases from J, leaving 13 bases between. Germline CDR1 reads MNHEY; CDR2 reads SMNVEV (reference sequence). The CDR3 has 16 amino acids. In nucleotides, the CDR3 is TGTGCCAGCAGTTTCGTTCTGACTAGAAACACCGGGGAGCTGTTTTTT. Translating gives CASSFVLTRNTGELFF.

The chain recombines TRBV11-3 with TRBJ2-1; TRBD2 is a possible D gene (5 bases). The ends were cut back, 5 bases at V and 8 bases at J, with 19 bases in the middle. CDR3 length equals 15 residues. Germline loops: CDR1 SGHNT, CDR2 YENEEA. The CDR3 region has the DNA TGTGCCAGCAGCCTAGGCGAGAGGGCGATCCATGAGCAGTTCTTC. Its translation: CASSLGERAIHEQFF.

J is TRBJ1-5 and V is TRBV7-2; D possibly corresponds to TRBD1 (5 bases). CDR3 length: 13 residues. Trimming pared 5 bases from V and 7 bases from J, leaving 12 bases between. The germline CDR1 and CDR2 sequences are SGHTA and FQGNSA. The CDR3 coding sequence is TGTGCCAGCAGCACGCGGGGGGAGCAGCCCCAGCATTTT. This encodes CASSTRGEQPQHF.

In its sample, this clone was seen a few times. This chain uses TRBV11-2 with TRBJ2-1, with D possibly being TRBD2 (5 bases). Trimming shortened V by 4 bases and J by 9 bases, and 16 bases separated the two germline ends. The CDR3 is 14 amino acids. The germline gives CDR1 SGHAT, CDR2 FQNNGV. CDR3 sequence (DNA): TGTGCCAGCAGCTGGCTCCGCGGCGCGGGTGAGCAGTTCTTC. Translation gives CASSWLRGAGEQFF.